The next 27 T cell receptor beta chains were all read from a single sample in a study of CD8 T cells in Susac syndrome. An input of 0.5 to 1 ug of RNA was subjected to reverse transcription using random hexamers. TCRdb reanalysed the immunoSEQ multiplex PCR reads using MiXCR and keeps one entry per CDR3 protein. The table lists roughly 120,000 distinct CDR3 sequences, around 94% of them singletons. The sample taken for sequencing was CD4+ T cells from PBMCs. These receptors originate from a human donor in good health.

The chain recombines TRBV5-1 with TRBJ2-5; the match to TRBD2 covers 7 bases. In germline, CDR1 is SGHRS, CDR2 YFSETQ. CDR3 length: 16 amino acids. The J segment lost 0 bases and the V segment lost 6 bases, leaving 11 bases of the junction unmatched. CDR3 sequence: CASTDRTRFNQETQYF. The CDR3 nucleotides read TGCGCCAGCACAGACCGGACTAGATTTAACCAAGAGACCCAGTACTTC.

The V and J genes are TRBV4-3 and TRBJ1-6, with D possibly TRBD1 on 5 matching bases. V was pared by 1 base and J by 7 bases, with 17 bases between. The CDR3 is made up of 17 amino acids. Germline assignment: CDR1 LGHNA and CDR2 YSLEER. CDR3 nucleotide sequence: TGCGCCAGCAGCCAAGTAGGGAGGGGTAGAGGAAATTCACCCCTCCACTTT. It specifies CASSQVGRGRGNSPLHF.

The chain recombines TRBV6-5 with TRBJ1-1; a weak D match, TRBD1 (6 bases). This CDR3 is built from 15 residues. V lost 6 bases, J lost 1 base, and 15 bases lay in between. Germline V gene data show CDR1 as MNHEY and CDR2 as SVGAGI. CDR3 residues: CASSLQGTANTEAFF. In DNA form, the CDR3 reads TGTGCCAGCAGCCTACAGGGTACCGCGAACACTGAAGCTTTCTTT.

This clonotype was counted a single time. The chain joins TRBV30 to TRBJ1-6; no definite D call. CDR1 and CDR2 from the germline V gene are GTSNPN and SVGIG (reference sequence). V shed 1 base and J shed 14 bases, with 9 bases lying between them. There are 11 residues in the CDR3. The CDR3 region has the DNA TGTGCCTGGAGTGAAACCGGAGCCCTCCACTTT. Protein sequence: CAWSETGALHF.

The CDR3 DNA reads as TGTGCCAGCAGCCGAGGGAGAGGCAATGAGCAGTTCTTC. Translated, it gives CASSRGRGNEQFF. The rearrangement joins TRBV12-3 or TRBV12-4 to TRBJ2-1; tentatively, D is TRBD2 (5 bases). V was clipped by 6 bases and J by 6 bases, with 12 bases between them. The CDR3 is 13 residues long.

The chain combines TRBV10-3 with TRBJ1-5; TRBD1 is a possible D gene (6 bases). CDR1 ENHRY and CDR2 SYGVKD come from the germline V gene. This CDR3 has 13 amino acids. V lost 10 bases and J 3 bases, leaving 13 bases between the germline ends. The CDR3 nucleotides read TGTGCCACCAAAGGGGGGTCCAATCAGCCCCAGCATTTT. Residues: CATKGGSNQPQHF.

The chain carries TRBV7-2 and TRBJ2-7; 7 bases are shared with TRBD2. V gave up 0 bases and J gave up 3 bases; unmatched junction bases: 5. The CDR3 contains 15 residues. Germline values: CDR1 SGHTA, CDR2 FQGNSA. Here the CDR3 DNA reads TGTGCCAGCAGCTTAGCTCCTAGCGGCATCTACGAGCAGTACTTC. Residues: CASSLAPSGIYEQYF.

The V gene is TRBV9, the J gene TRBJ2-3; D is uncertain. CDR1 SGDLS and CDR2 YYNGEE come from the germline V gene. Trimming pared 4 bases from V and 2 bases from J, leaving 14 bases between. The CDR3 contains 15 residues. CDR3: CASSLGNGATDTQYF. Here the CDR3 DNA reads TGTGCCAGCAGCCTAGGGAACGGTGCCACAGATACGCAGTATTTT.

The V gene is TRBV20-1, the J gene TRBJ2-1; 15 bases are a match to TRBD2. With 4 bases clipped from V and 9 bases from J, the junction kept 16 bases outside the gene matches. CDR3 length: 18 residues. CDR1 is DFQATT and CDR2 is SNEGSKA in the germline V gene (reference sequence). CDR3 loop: CSANLIKYGLAGGPEQFF. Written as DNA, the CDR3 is TGCAGTGCTAACCTGATTAAATACGGACTAGCGGGAGGGCCTGAGCAGTTCTTC.

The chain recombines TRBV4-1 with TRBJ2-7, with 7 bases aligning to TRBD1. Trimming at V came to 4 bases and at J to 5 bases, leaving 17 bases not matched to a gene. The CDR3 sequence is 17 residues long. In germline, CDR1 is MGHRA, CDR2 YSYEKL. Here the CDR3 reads CASSPQWVQGSRNEQYF. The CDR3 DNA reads TGCGCCAGCAGCCCCCAGTGGGTACAGGGGAGTCGGAACGAGCAGTACTTC.

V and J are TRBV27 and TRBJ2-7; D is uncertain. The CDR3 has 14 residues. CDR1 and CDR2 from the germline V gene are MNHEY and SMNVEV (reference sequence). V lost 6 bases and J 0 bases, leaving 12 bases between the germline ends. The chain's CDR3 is CASSRLRSSYEQYF. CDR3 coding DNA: TGTGCCAGCAGCCGCCTCAGGAGCTCCTACGAGCAGTACTTC.

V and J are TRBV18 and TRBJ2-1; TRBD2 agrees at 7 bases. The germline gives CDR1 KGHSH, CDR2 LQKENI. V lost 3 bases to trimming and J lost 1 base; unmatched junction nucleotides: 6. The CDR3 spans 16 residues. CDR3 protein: CASSPTREVSYNEQFF. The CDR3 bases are TGTGCCAGCTCACCTACCCGGGAGGTATCCTACAATGAGCAGTTCTTC.

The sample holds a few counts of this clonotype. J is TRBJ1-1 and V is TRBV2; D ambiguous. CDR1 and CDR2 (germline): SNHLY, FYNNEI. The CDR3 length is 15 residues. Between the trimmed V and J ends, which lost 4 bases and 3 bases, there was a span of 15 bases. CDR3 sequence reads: CASSVRVRSDTEAFF. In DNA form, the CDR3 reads TGTGCCAGCAGTGTGCGGGTGCGGTCCGACACTGAAGCTTTCTTT. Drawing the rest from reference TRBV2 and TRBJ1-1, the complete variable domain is EPEVTQTPSHQVTQMGQEVILRCVPISNHLYFYWYRQILGQKVEFLVSFYNNEISEKSEIFDDQFSVERPDGSNFTLKIRSTKLEDSAMYFCASSVRVRSDTEAFFGQGTRLTVV.

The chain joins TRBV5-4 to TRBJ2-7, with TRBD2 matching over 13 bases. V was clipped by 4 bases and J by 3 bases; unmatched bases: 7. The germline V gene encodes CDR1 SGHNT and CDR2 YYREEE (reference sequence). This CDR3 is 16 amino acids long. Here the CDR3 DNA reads TGTGCCAGCAGCAGAGGACTAGCGGGAGAGGGCTACGAGCAGTACTTC. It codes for CASSRGLAGEGYEQYF.

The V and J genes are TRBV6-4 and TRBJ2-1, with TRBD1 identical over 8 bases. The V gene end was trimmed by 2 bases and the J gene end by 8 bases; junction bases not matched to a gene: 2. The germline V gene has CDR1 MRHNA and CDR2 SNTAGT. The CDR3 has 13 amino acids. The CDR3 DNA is TGTGCCAGCAGTGACATGGGACAGGATGAGCAGTTCTTC. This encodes CASSDMGQDEQFF.

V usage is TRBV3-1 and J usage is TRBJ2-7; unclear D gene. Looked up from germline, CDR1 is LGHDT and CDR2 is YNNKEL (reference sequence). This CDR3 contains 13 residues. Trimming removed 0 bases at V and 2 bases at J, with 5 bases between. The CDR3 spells CASSQDLTYEQYF. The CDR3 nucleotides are TGTGCCAGCAGCCAAGATCTTACCTACGAGCAGTACTTC.

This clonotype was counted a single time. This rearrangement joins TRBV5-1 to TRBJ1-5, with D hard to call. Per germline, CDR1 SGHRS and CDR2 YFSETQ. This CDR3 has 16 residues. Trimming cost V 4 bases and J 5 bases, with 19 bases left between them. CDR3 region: CASSAVPGQSHQPQHF. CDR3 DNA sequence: TGCGCCAGCAGCGCTGTCCCGGGTCAAAGCCATCAGCCCCAGCATTTT.

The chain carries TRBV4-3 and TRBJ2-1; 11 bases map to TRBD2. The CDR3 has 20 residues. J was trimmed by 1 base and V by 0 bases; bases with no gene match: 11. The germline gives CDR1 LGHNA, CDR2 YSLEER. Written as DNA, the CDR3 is TGCGCCAGCAGCCAAGAATCTTCTAGCGGGAGGCCGTCGTCCTACAATGAGCAGTTCTTC. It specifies CASSQESSSGRPSSYNEQFF.

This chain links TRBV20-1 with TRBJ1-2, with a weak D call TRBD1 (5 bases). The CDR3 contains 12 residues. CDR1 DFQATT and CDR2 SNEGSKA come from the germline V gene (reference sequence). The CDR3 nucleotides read TGCATGGTCCAGACAGCTAACTATGGCTACACCTTC. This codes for CMVQTANYGYTF.

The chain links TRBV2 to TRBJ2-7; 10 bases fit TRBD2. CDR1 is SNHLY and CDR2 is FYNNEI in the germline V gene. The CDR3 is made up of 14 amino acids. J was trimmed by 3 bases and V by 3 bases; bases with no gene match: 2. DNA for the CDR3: TGTGCCAGCAGTGACGCTAGCGGGAGCTACGAGCAGTACTTC. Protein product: CASSDASGSYEQYF.

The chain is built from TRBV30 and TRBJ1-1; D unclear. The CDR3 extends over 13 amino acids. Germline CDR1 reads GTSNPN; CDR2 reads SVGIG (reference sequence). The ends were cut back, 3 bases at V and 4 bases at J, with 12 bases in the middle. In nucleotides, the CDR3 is TGTGCCTGGAGCAAGTCGGCGGGCACTGAAGCTTTCTTT. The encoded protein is CAWSKSAGTEAFF.

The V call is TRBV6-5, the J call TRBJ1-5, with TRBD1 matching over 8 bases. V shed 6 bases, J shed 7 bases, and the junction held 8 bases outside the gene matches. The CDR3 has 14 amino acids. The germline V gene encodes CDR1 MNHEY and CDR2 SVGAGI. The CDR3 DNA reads TGTGCCAGCAGACGTACAGGGGGGGAACAGCCCCAGCATTTT. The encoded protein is CASRRTGGEQPQHF.

The CDR3 bases are TGTGCCAGCAGCCCTGGGGCCTCTGGAAACACCATATATTTT. It yields the protein CASSPGASGNTIYF. The chain couples TRBV6-6 to TRBJ1-3, with a weak D call TRBD1 (5 bases). V dropped 6 bases and J dropped 0 bases, with 9 bases sitting between them. The CDR3 consists of 14 residues. The V gene's germline CDR1 is MNHNY and CDR2 SVGAGI (reference sequence).

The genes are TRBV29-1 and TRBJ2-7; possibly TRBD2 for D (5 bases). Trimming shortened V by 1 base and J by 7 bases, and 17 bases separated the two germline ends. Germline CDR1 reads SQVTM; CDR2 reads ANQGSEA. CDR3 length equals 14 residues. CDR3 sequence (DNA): TGCAGCGTTGAAGGGGGAACTAGGAGTACTGAGCAGTACTTC. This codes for CSVEGGTRSTEQYF.

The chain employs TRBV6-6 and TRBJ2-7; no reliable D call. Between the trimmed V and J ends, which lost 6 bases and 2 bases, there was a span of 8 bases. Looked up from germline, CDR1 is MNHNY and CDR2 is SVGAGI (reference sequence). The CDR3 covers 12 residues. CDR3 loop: CASSELPYEQYF. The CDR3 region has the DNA TGTGCCAGCAGCGAGTTACCCTACGAGCAGTACTTC.

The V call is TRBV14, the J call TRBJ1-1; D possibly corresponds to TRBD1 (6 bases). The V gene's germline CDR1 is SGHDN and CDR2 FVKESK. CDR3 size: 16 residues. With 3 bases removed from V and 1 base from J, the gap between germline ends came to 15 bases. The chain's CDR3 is CASSQFGGARNTEAFF. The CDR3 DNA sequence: TGTGCCAGCAGCCAGTTCGGGGGGGCACGGAACACTGAAGCTTTCTTT.

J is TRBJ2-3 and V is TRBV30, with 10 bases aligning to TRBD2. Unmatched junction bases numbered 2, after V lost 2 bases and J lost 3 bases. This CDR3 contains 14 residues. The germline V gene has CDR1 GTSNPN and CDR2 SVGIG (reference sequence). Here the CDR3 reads CAWSMGLATDTQYF. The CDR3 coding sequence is TGTGCCTGGAGTATGGGACTAGCGACAGATACGCAGTATTTT. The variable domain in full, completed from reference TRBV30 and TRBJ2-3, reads SQTIHQWPATLVQPVGSPLSLECTVEGTSNPNLYWYRQAAGRGLQLLFYSVGIGQISSEVPQNLSASRPQDRQFILSSKKLLLSDSGFYLCAWSMGLATDTQYFGPGTRLTVL.